This TCR beta chain appears in the sequencing data of a study of CD8 T cells in Susac syndrome. Study observations and caveats: Susac-specific public clones were found in both the total CD8+ and the CD8+ TEMRA repertoires, with some 16 in the former and roughly five in the latter.

This CDR3 comprises 15 residues. Per the germline V gene, CDR1 is LGHNA and CDR2 is YNFKEQ. Trimming removed 0 bases from V and 0 bases from J; junction bases left unmatched: 1. Reverse transcription of roughly 0.5 to 1 ug RNA was carried out with random hexamers. From the immunoSEQ multiplex PCR reads, TCRdb called clonotypes with MiXCR, one entry per CDR3 protein. The table lists tens of thousands of distinct CDR3 sequences, roughly 94% of them singletons, with approximately 0.49% in the top ten. As to this clonotype: The target antigen is unknown.

J is TRBJ2-5 and V is TRBV4-2; 7 bases agree with TRBD1. This sequence was found in a human donor with Susac syndrome. Sequencing was carried out using CD8+ T cells from PBMCs. CDR3 amino acids: CASSQETGYQETQYF. The CDR3 coding sequence is TGTGCCAGCAGCCAAGAGACAGGGTACCAAGAGACCCAGTACTTC.